Below are 24 T cell receptor beta chains sequenced from a single sample in a study of T cell responses to AZD1222 COVID-19 vaccine. Data came from immunoSEQ multiplex PCR; TCRdb stores just in-frame clones and leaves some out. The table lists about 270,000 clones, 85% to 95% of them singletons. The sample was peripheral blood, taken 28 days after the second AZD1222 dose. Receptors originate from an adult who received the AZD1222 COVID-19 vaccine.

V is TRBV11-3 and J is TRBJ1-4; perhaps TRBD1 as D (5 bases). CDR1 and CDR2 from the germline V gene are SGHNT and YENEEA. There are 16 residues in the CDR3. The germline V and J ends were trimmed by 4 bases and 0 bases, with 12 bases remaining between them. CDR3 coding DNA: TGTGCCAGCAGCTCCCCGGGGGGGGCAACTAATGAAAAACTGTTTTTT. Translated, it gives CASSSPGGATNEKLFF. Complete variable domain (other parts from reference TRBV11-3 and TRBJ1-4): EAGVVQSPRYKIIEKKQPVAFWCNPISGHNTLYWYLQNLGQGPELLIRYENEEAVDDSQLPKDRFSAERLKGVDSTLKIQPAELGDSAVYLCASSSPGGATNEKLFFGSGTQLSVL.

V is TRBV5-4 and J is TRBJ2-7; 7 bases align to TRBD1. V trimming: 6 bases; J trimming: 6 bases; junction bases outside the gene matches: 15. The CDR3 spans 15 residues. Germline V gene lookup returns CDR1 SGHNT and CDR2 YYREEE (reference sequence). The CDR3 loop reads CASNRGGTDSGEQYF. The CDR3 DNA follows: TGTGCCAGCAACAGAGGTGGGACAGACAGTGGCGAGCAGTACTTC.

This clone was detected once. The V and J genes are TRBV12-5 and TRBJ1-1; no definite D call. The CDR3 spans 11 residues. CDR1 is LGHNT, CDR2 FRNRAP, per germline. The V end was cut by 4 bases, the J end by 5 bases, with 5 bases between. The CDR3 DNA is TGTGCTAGTGGTTATGGGACTGAAGCTTTCTTT. This codes for CASGYGTEAFF.

This CDR3 is CASSPREGHNQPQHF. The CDR3 coding sequence is TGTGCCAGCAGCCCCCGGGAGGGACACAATCAGCCCCAGCATTTT. The rearrangement links TRBV7-2 to TRBJ1-5; a weak D match, TRBD1 (6 bases). This CDR3 spans 15 amino acids. CDR1 and CDR2 (germline): SGHTA, FQGNSA. V was trimmed by 5 bases and J by 3 bases, leaving 14 bases between them.

V is TRBV11-1 and J is TRBJ2-7, with a weak D call TRBD1 (7 bases). The CDR3 has 14 residues. The germline V gene has CDR1 SGHAT and CDR2 FQDESV (reference sequence). V was cut by 2 bases and J by 6 bases, with 14 bases left in between. The chain's CDR3 is CASSLKVQGGEQYF. Here the CDR3 DNA reads TGTGCCAGCAGCTTAAAGGTTCAGGGGGGCGAGCAGTACTTC.

The CDR3 is CASSRGQGVGEKLFF. The CDR3 DNA is TGCGCCAGCAGCCGAGGACAGGGGGTGGGTGAAAAACTGTTTTTT. V usage is TRBV5-1 and J usage is TRBJ1-4; TRBD1 aligns across 10 bases. The CDR3 length is 15 residues. Germline assignment: CDR1 SGHRS and CDR2 YFSETQ. The V and J ends lost 4 bases and 7 bases, in that order; junction bases with no gene match: 7.

This clone was seen once. The chain joins TRBV6-2 or TRBV6-3 to TRBJ2-7; D perhaps matches TRBD2 (5 bases). This CDR3 has 13 amino acids. The ends were cut back, 5 bases at V and 2 bases at J, with 10 bases in the middle. Germline V lookup: CDR1 MNHEY, CDR2 SVGEGT. This chain's CDR3 is CASSTRTAYEQYF. The CDR3 bases are TGTGCCAGCAGTACGCGGACTGCCTACGAGCAGTACTTC.

The chain uses TRBV29-1 and TRBJ1-2; perhaps TRBD1 as D (5 bases). Germline V lookup: CDR1 SQVTM, CDR2 ANQGSEA. The CDR3 has 13 amino acids. Trimming pared 8 bases from V and 4 bases from J, leaving 17 bases between. In nucleotides, the CDR3 is TGCAGCACGTCTACTGCAGGGACCTATGGCTACACCTTC. Its protein is CSTSTAGTYGYTF.

The rearrangement links TRBV2 to TRBJ1-2; tentatively, D is TRBD1 (6 bases). The germline V gene has CDR1 SNHLY and CDR2 FYNNEI. CDR3 size: 12 residues. V was trimmed by 4 bases and J by 10 bases, leaving 13 bases between them. For the CDR3, the DNA is TGTGCCAGCAGTGCGTCCAGGGGCAACTACACCTTC. Encoded protein: CASSASRGNYTF. The variable domain in full, with the rest retrieved from reference TRBV2 and TRBJ1-2, is EPEVTQTPSHQVTQMGQEVILRCVPISNHLYFYWYRQILGQKVEFLVSFYNNEISEKSEIFDDQFSVERPDGSNFTLKIRSTKLEDSAMYFCASSASRGNYTFGSGTRLTVV.

The rearrangement links TRBV14 to TRBJ1-4; a weak D match, TRBD1 (6 bases). This CDR3 contains 13 residues. Trimming pared 3 bases from V and 8 bases from J, leaving 10 bases between. The V gene's germline CDR1 is SGHDN and CDR2 FVKESK. The CDR3 region is CASSQGAREKLFF. The CDR3 DNA reads TGTGCCAGCAGCCAGGGGGCCAGGGAAAAACTGTTTTTT. Together with reference TRBV14 and TRBJ1-4, the CDR3 gives the full variable domain: EAGVTQFPSHSVIEKGQTVTLRCDPISGHDNLYWYRRVMGKEIKFLLHFVKESKQDESGMPNNRFLAERTGGTYSTLKVQPAELEDSGVYFCASSQGAREKLFFGSGTQLSVL.

The chain uses TRBV6-1 and TRBJ1-3, with D uncertain. Germline loops: CDR1 MNHNS, CDR2 SASEGT. V was clipped by 3 bases and J by 4 bases, with 10 bases between them. This CDR3 comprises 14 residues. CDR3 sequence reads: CASSEMTAGNTIYF. DNA for the CDR3: TGTGCCAGCAGTGAGATGACCGCGGGAAACACCATATATTTT.

The CDR3 DNA reads as TGTGCCTGGAGTGCAAACCCCTGGCAGGGCCACGAGCAGTACTTC. As protein: CAWSANPWQGHEQYF. V is TRBV30 and J is TRBJ2-7; tentative D call: TRBD1 (5 bases). CDR1 and CDR2 from the germline V gene are GTSNPN and SVGIG (reference sequence). V lost 1 base and J lost 5, with 18 bases in between. The CDR3 length is 15 residues.

The V gene is TRBV2, the J gene TRBJ1-1, with TRBD1 identical over 7 bases. The CDR3 contains 15 residues. Trimming at V came to 6 bases and at J to 5 bases, leaving 12 bases not matched to a gene. Germline lookup yields CDR1 SNHLY and CDR2 FYNNEI. CDR3 bases: TGTGCCAGCAGGGAGGAGACAGGGTCGACGACTGAAGCTTTCTTT. Its translation: CASREETGSTTEAFF.

The chain is built from TRBV6-1 and TRBJ2-5; D is perhaps TRBD1 (6 bases). CDR1 and CDR2 from the germline V gene are MNHNS and SASEGT. Trimming pared 1 base from V and 4 bases from J, leaving 19 bases between. This CDR3 has 17 residues. CDR3 coding DNA: TGTGCCAGCAGTGAAGGGGCTGTTAGGACAGTGATAGAGACCCAGTACTTC. Its translation: CASSEGAVRTVIETQYF.

The chain employs TRBV3-1 (or the pseudogene TRBV3-2) and TRBJ1-1, with no clear D. The CDR3 length is 14 residues. Germline-derived CDR1 and CDR2 are LGHDT and YNNKEL (reference sequence). V was clipped by 5 bases and J by 11 bases, with 21 bases between them. Written as DNA, the CDR3 is TGTGCCAGCAGCACCCCCCCGGAGGGCCAAGCGGCTTTCTTT. It translates to CASSTPPEGQAAFF.

This chain links TRBV5-5 with TRBJ2-7; 8 bases align to TRBD1. In germline, CDR1 is SGHKS, CDR2 YYEKEE (reference sequence). V lost 6 bases, J lost 1 base, and 3 bases stayed unmatched. There are 13 residues in the CDR3. The CDR3 sequence is CASNGDRSYEQYF. CDR3 bases: TGTGCCAGCAACGGGGACAGGTCCTACGAGCAGTACTTC.

This clone showed up just once. The chain combines TRBV18 with TRBJ2-1, with 8 nucleotides matching TRBD1. The germline V gene has CDR1 KGHSH and CDR2 LQKENI. The ends lost 4 bases at V and 7 bases at J; junction bases unmatched: 3. CDR3 length: 13 residues. The CDR3 nucleotides are TGTGCCAGCTCACAGGACAGGGCTAATGAGCAGTTCTTC. The encoded protein is CASSQDRANEQFF.

CDR3 bases: TGTGCCAGCAGCGCCGCCGGCAGGGTTACTGAAGCTTTCTTT. Translating it yields CASSAAGRVTEAFF. This chain joins TRBV9 and TRBJ1-1, with TRBD1 as a possible D gene (5 bases). With 3 bases removed from V and 5 bases from J, the gap between germline ends came to 14 bases. This CDR3 is 14 amino acids long. CDR1 and CDR2 (germline): SGDLS, YYNGEE.

V usage is TRBV5-1 and J usage is TRBJ1-4; D possibly corresponds to TRBD1 (5 bases). The CDR3 loop spans 15 amino acids. Trimming pared 4 bases from V and 4 bases from J, leaving 14 bases between. CDR1 SGHRS and CDR2 YFSETQ come from the germline V gene. For the CDR3, the DNA is TGCGCCAGCAGCCCGGGGGGGTCGGGTAATGAAAAACTGTTTTTT. It codes for CASSPGGSGNEKLFF.

The CDR3 loop is CASSLGGGTQYF. In DNA form, the CDR3 reads TGTGCCAGCAGTTTAGGCGGTGGGACCCAGTACTTC. The chain carries TRBV12-3 or TRBV12-4 and TRBJ2-5; unclear D gene. The CDR3 sequence is 12 residues long. Trimming removed 1 base from V and 7 bases from J, with 7 bases in between.

This chain uses TRBV5-6 with TRBJ1-1; D gene ambiguous. V gave up 3 bases and J gave up 1 base, with 7 bases separating them. The germline gives CDR1 SGHDT, CDR2 YYEEEE. The CDR3 loop spans 13 amino acids. The CDR3 DNA reads TGTGCCAGCAGCTATGCGACGAACACTGAAGCTTTCTTT. Translation: CASSYATNTEAFF.

The chain recombines TRBV20-1 with TRBJ1-4; D is uncertain. V was trimmed by 5 bases and J by 8 bases, leaving 9 bases between them. The CDR3 has 11 residues. Per the germline V gene, CDR1 is DFQATT and CDR2 is SNEGSKA (reference sequence). CDR3 protein: CSAFWREKLFF. CDR3 nucleotides: TGCAGTGCTTTTTGGAGGGAAAAACTGTTTTTT.

The chain links TRBV7-2 to TRBJ2-1; D remains unclear. The V gene lost 2 bases and the J gene lost 8 bases, with 13 bases spanning the gap. CDR1 and CDR2 (germline): SGHTA, FQGNSA. CDR3 length: 14 residues. The CDR3 sequence: CASSLRGTWDEQFF. The CDR3 DNA reads as TGTGCCAGCAGCTTAAGAGGCACGTGGGATGAGCAGTTCTTC.

This clone appeared once. The chain recombines TRBV18 with TRBJ1-1; possibly TRBD1 for D (6 bases). This CDR3 has 16 amino acids. The V end lost 0 bases, the J end lost 7 bases, and 18 bases lay between the germline ends. The V gene's germline CDR1 is KGHSH and CDR2 LQKENI. The CDR3 DNA sequence: TGTGCCAGCTCACCACCGGTAACGGGGGCCCCTGATGAAGCTTTCTTT. Its translation is CASSPPVTGAPDEAFF.